The 25 T cell receptor beta chains in this list originate from one sample, sequenced in a study of T cell responses to AZD1222 COVID-19 vaccine. Repertoires were generated with immunoSEQ multiplex PCR, while TCRdb's copy carries only in-frame clones and drops some. This sample has fewer than 200,000 clones; about nine tenths occur once, and the top ten carry around 6.4%. The sequencing used peripheral blood, collected on day 0 of AZD1222 vaccination. These receptors all come from an adult in good health.

The V and J genes are TRBV27 and TRBJ2-2; tentatively, D is TRBD1 (5 bases). The CDR3 length is 15 residues. V shed 2 bases and J shed 0 bases, with 7 bases lying between them. In germline, CDR1 is MNHEY, CDR2 SMNVEV (reference sequence). The CDR3 is CASSLGAANTGELFF. CDR3 bases: TGTGCCAGCAGTTTAGGGGCCGCGAACACCGGGGAGCTGTTTTTT.

This chain uses TRBV7-6 with TRBJ2-7; D call uncertain. Trimming stripped 5 bases from V and 4 bases from J, with 18 bases between. The CDR3 has 15 residues. Germline V gene data show CDR1 as SGHVS and CDR2 as FNYEAQ. The CDR3 loop is CASSRQYDRSYEQYF. The CDR3 DNA reads as TGTGCCAGCAGCCGCCAGTATGACCGTTCTTACGAGCAGTACTTC.

This sequence joins TRBV4-2 and TRBJ2-1; 11 bases fit TRBD2. Germline CDR1 and CDR2: LGHNA and YNFKEQ. This CDR3 spans 18 amino acids. V dropped 5 bases and J dropped 6; count of bases not matched to a gene: 15. CDR3 loop: CASSTRLAGRFLGNEQFF. CDR3 DNA sequence: TGTGCCAGCAGCACCCGACTAGCGGGGCGTTTCCTAGGCAATGAGCAGTTCTTC.

The chain links TRBV30 to TRBJ1-5; D is unclear. Between the trimmed V and J ends, which lost 2 bases and 4 bases, there was a span of 9 bases. Germline assignment: CDR1 GTSNPN and CDR2 SVGIG (reference sequence). CDR3 size: 13 residues. The CDR3 nucleotides read TGTGCCTGGAGTTCCCAAAATAATCAGCCCCAGCATTTT. The encoded protein is CAWSSQNNQPQHF.

The chain is built from TRBV6-5 and TRBJ1-5; 10 bases agree with TRBD1. The V and J ends lost 7 bases and 4 bases, in that order; junction bases with no gene match: 7. The germline V gene has CDR1 MNHEY and CDR2 SVGAGI. This CDR3 has 15 residues. CDR3 nucleotide sequence: TGTGCCAGCATGTTAGGGACAGGGGCTAATCAGCCCCAGCATTTT. Protein sequence: CASMLGTGANQPQHF.

This CDR3 reads CASSNGLAGGETQYF. Written as DNA, the CDR3 is TGTGCCAGTAGTAACGGACTAGCGGGAGGAGAGACCCAGTACTTC. The rearrangement links TRBV19 to TRBJ2-5; 14 bases fit TRBD2. The germline V gene encodes CDR1 LNHDA and CDR2 SQIVND (reference sequence). V dropped 4 bases and J dropped 4; count of bases not matched to a gene: 2. This CDR3 region has 15 residues.

The genes are TRBV28 and TRBJ2-5; either TRBD1 or TRBD2 may fit D (5 bases each). V lost 3 bases, J lost 4 bases, and 12 bases lay in between. Germline V gives CDR1 MDHEN, CDR2 SYDVKM. This CDR3 region has 14 residues. In DNA form, the CDR3 reads TGTGCCAGCAGTTTGAGTGGGGGAAGAGAGACCCAGTACTTC. It specifies CASSLSGGRETQYF.

This clone has only a few counts. This chain connects TRBV6-5 to TRBJ2-3; 11 positions agree with TRBD2. Germline CDR1 MNHEY, CDR2 SVGAGI. With V trimmed by 2 bases and J by 5 bases, 3 bases remained unmatched. This CDR3 has 15 amino acids. CDR3 loop: CASSYIAGGQDTQYF. The CDR3, as DNA: TGTGCCAGCAGTTACATAGCGGGGGGGCAAGATACGCAGTATTTT.

This clone was seen once. The chain uses TRBV7-9 and TRBJ2-7, with 8 bases aligning to TRBD1. This CDR3 contains 14 residues. The V segment lost 2 bases and the J segment 6 bases; nucleotides outside the gene matches: 6. Per germline, CDR1 SEHNR and CDR2 FQNEAQ (reference sequence). CDR3 DNA: TGTGCCAGCAGCTTACTGGACAGGGCCCGCGAGCAGTACTTC. Encoded protein: CASSLLDRAREQYF.

CDR3 amino acids: CASSGPGQNYGYTF. DNA for the CDR3: TGTGCCAGCAGTGGGCCGGGACAAAACTATGGCTACACCTTC. This chain links TRBV28 with TRBJ1-2, with a weak D call TRBD1 (6 bases). Deletions cut 5 bases from V and 2 bases from J, with 12 bases between. CDR3 length equals 14 residues. Germline V gene sequence: CDR1 MDHEN, CDR2 SYDVKM.

This sequence joins TRBV15 and TRBJ1-6; 9 bases match TRBD1. CDR1 and CDR2 (germline): LNHNV, YYDKDF (reference sequence). The V gene end was trimmed by 3 bases and the J gene end by 8 bases; junction bases not matched to a gene: 11. The CDR3 extends over 17 amino acids. As DNA, the CDR3 is TGTGCCACCAGCAGTTTCGGACAGGGGAGGCTGCATTCACCCCTCCACTTT. It codes for CATSSFGQGRLHSPLHF.

The chain employs TRBV18 and TRBJ2-1; 9 bases align to TRBD1. CDR1 and CDR2 from the germline V gene are KGHSH and LQKENI. V shed 0 bases, J shed 1 base, and the junction held 1 base outside the gene matches. This CDR3 is built from 16 residues. In DNA form, the CDR3 reads TGTGCCAGCTCACCACCGGGACAGGGATCCTACAATGAGCAGTTCTTC. It specifies CASSPPGQGSYNEQFF.

CDR3 region: CASSDLGGQGSNEQFF. The DNA for the CDR3 is TGTGCCAGCAGTGACTTGGGGGGACAGGGGAGCAATGAGCAGTTCTTC. The genes are TRBV6-4 and TRBJ2-1; TRBD1 agrees at 10 bases. In germline, CDR1 is MRHNA, CDR2 SNTAGT. This CDR3 comprises 16 residues. J lost 6 bases, V lost 1 base, and 6 bases had no gene match.

The chain carries TRBV7-2 and TRBJ1-2; the D is unclear. V lost 1 base to trimming and J lost 6 bases, with 6 bases between them. CDR1 and CDR2 (germline): SGHTA, FQGNSA. The CDR3 totals 12 residues. Here the CDR3 reads CASSLVWDGYTF. The DNA for the CDR3 is TGTGCCAGCAGCTTAGTATGGGATGGCTACACCTTC.

The J gene is TRBJ2-3, the V gene TRBV5-3; tentatively, D is TRBD1 (5 bases). TRBV5-3 is reported as an ORF; its role is uncertain. V was trimmed by 5 bases and J by 0 bases, leaving 13 bases between them. This CDR3 is built from 15 residues. The CDR3 sequence is CARSQTTGSTDTQYF. CDR3 in DNA: TGTGCCAGAAGTCAGACAACAGGAAGCACAGATACGCAGTATTTT.

This chain uses TRBV29-1 with TRBJ1-2; 8 positions agree with TRBD1. CDR1 is SQVTM, CDR2 ANQGSEA, per germline. The V gene end was trimmed by 2 bases and the J gene end by 7 bases; junction bases not matched to a gene: 9. The CDR3 covers 14 residues. CDR3 nucleotide sequence: TGCAGCGTTGAAACTCAGGGGGCGCGGTCTGGCTACACCTTC. It is translated as CSVETQGARSGYTF.

V usage is TRBV29-1 and J usage is TRBJ2-7; the D is unclear. CDR1 is SQVTM and CDR2 is ANQGSEA in the germline V gene. V gave up 5 bases and J gave up 3 bases, with 5 bases separating them. CDR3 length equals 10 residues. The CDR3 DNA sequence: TGCAGCGTTTTCTACTACGAGCAGTACTTC. The encoded protein is CSVFYYEQYF.

The chain couples TRBV27 to TRBJ1-5; D unresolved. The CDR3 covers 16 residues. Germline V gene lookup returns CDR1 MNHEY and CDR2 SMNVEV (reference sequence). Trimming took 3 bases from V and 2 from J, leaving 14 bases between them. DNA of the CDR3: TGTGCCAGCAGTTTGCTGGGGAGAATCGGCAATCAGCCCCAGCATTTT. Its translation is CASSLLGRIGNQPQHF.

This chain links TRBV5-1 with TRBJ1-5; 8 bases align to TRBD1. Germline V lookup: CDR1 SGHRS, CDR2 YFSETQ. CDR3 length: 15 residues. The trim removed 0 bases at V and 12 bases at J, leaving 11 bases unmatched. CDR3 residues: CASSLAGTGAGDQHF. DNA for the CDR3: TGCGCCAGCAGCTTGGCGGGGACAGGAGCTGGCGACCAGCATTTT.

The chain couples TRBV5-1 to TRBJ1-6; D is possibly TRBD1 (5 bases). Germline values: CDR1 SGHRS, CDR2 YFSETQ. The CDR3 length is 18 residues. Trimming stripped 4 bases from V and 0 bases from J, with 17 bases between. For the CDR3, the DNA is TGCGCCAGCAGCCCGTCGACAGTTTCGGGCTCCTATAATTCACCCCTCCACTTT. Translated, it gives CASSPSTVSGSYNSPLHF.

This chain joins TRBV28 and TRBJ2-3; 7 bases fit TRBD1. The CDR3 extends over 14 amino acids. J lost 0 bases, V lost 4 bases, and 1 base had no gene match. Germline lookup yields CDR1 MDHEN and CDR2 SYDVKM. The CDR3 reads CASSSGQSTDTQYF. Here the CDR3 DNA reads TGTGCCAGCAGTTCGGGACAGAGCACAGATACGCAGTATTTT.

This sequence joins TRBV5-1 and TRBJ1-6; no clear D. The germline V and J ends were trimmed by 0 bases and 7 bases, with 17 bases remaining between them. Germline V gene lookup returns CDR1 SGHRS and CDR2 YFSETQ. The CDR3 extends over 17 amino acids. CDR3 residues: CASSLEPAPTRNSPLHF. In DNA form, the CDR3 reads TGCGCCAGCAGCTTGGAACCGGCCCCGACAAGGAATTCACCCCTCCACTTT.

This sequence joins TRBV7-9 and TRBJ2-2, with 10 bases matching TRBD2. The germline gives CDR1 SEHNR, CDR2 FQNEAQ (reference sequence). J was trimmed by 1 base and V by 2 bases; bases with no gene match: 1. The CDR3 consists of 16 residues. CDR3 in DNA: TGTGCCAGCAGCTTAAGCGGGGGGGTGAACACCGGGGAGCTGTTTTTT. It codes for CASSLSGGVNTGELFF.

The J gene is TRBJ1-5, the V gene TRBV9; 9 positions agree with TRBD1. From germline, CDR1 is SGDLS and CDR2 YYNGEE. J lost 5 bases, V lost 0 bases, and 3 bases had no gene match. CDR3 size: 15 residues. In nucleotides, the CDR3 is TGTGCCAGCAGCGTAGGACAGGGGGGCGATCAGCCCCAGCATTTT. Translated: CASSVGQGGDQPQHF.

This chain joins TRBV7-2 and TRBJ1-5; D is undetermined. The germline V and J ends were trimmed by 2 bases and 4 bases, with 6 bases remaining between them. The CDR3 runs to 13 residues. CDR1 SGHTA and CDR2 FQGNSA come from the germline V gene. CDR3 protein: CASSLYENQPQHF. The CDR3 DNA follows: TGTGCCAGCAGCTTATACGAGAATCAGCCCCAGCATTTT.